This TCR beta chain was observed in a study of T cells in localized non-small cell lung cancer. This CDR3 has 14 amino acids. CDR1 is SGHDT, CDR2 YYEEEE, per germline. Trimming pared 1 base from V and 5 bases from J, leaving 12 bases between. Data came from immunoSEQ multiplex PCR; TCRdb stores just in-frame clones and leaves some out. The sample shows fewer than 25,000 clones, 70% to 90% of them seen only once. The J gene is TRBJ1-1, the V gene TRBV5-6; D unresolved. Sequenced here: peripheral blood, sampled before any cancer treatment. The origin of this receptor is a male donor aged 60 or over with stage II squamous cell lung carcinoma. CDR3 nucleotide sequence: TGTGCCAGCAGCTTGTTCGGAGGAGAGACTGAAGCTTTCTTT. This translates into CASSLFGGETEAFF.